The 30 T cell receptor beta chains given below trace back to one sample, sequenced in a study of cytomegalovirus exposure and HLA in healthy donors. PCR used 60 Vbeta primers and 13 Jbeta primers. Method: immunoSEQ multiplex PCR; TCRdb's copy keeps in-frame clones and lacks some. The top ten clones hold 51% of a sample with tens of thousands of clones, about four fifths of them seen once. The material sequenced was PBMCs. All receptors derive from a man aged 50 to 60 in good health and CMV-seropositive.

The rearrangement links TRBV6-5 to TRBJ2-5; tentatively, D is TRBD1 (6 bases). CDR1 and CDR2 (germline): MNHEY, SVGAGI. V lost 4 bases and J 4 bases, leaving 13 bases between the germline ends. The CDR3 runs 14 residues. CDR3 loop: CASSFRTAVETQYF. DNA of the CDR3: TGTGCCAGCAGTTTCCGGACAGCAGTAGAGACCCAGTACTTC.

The chain recombines TRBV5-4 with TRBJ2-2, with 8 bases fitting TRBD2. The CDR3 loop spans 16 amino acids. Germline assignment: CDR1 SGHNT and CDR2 YYREEE (reference sequence). After removal of 2 bases from V and 5 bases from J, the junction contained 8 bases not matched to a gene. This CDR3 reads CASSFWRGAGTGELFF. In nucleotides, the CDR3 is TGTGCCAGCAGCTTTTGGCGGGGGGCGGGTACCGGGGAGCTGTTTTTT.

The rearrangement links TRBV9 to TRBJ1-5; D is undetermined. Between the trimmed V and J ends, which lost 0 bases and 0 bases, there was a span of 4 bases. CDR3 size: 14 residues. Germline CDR1 SGDLS, CDR2 YYNGEE. The CDR3 coding sequence is TGTGCCAGCAGCGTAGCGGGTAGCAATCAGCCCCAGCATTTT. This translates into CASSVAGSNQPQHF.

The genes are TRBV2 and TRBJ2-3; 7 bases agree with TRBD1. Trimming cost V 4 bases and J 2 bases; bases outside gene matches: 3. In germline, CDR1 is SNHLY, CDR2 FYNNEI. CDR3 length: 14 residues. The CDR3 is CASSAQGNTDTQYF. In DNA, the CDR3 is TGTGCCAGCAGTGCACAGGGGAACACAGATACGCAGTATTTT.

The chain links TRBV5-4 to TRBJ2-5, with D possibly matching TRBD1 (6 bases). Looked up from germline, CDR1 is SGHNT and CDR2 is YYREEE (reference sequence). Trimming took off 3 bases at V and 4 bases at J, with 16 bases between the two ends. This CDR3 contains 15 residues. The CDR3 DNA reads as TGTGCCAGCAGCTCCACCTTAGGACAGCGAGAGACCCAGTACTTC. As protein: CASSSTLGQRETQYF. The whole variable domain, remainder taken from reference TRBV5-4 and TRBJ2-5, is ETGVTQSPTHLIKTRGQQVTLRCSSQSGHNTVSWYQQALGQGPQFIFQYYREEENGRGNFPPRFSGLQFPNYSSELNVNALELDDSALYLCASSSTLGQRETQYFGPGTRLLVL.

The chain links TRBV7-9 to TRBJ2-1, with a weak D call TRBD1 (7 bases). Trimming took 5 bases from V and 7 from J, leaving 12 bases between them. Germline V gives CDR1 SEHNR, CDR2 FQNEAQ (reference sequence). The CDR3 covers 13 residues. Here the CDR3 reads CASSPQGGNEQFF. CDR3 nucleotide sequence: TGTGCCAGCAGCCCGCAGGGGGGTAATGAGCAGTTCTTC.

This chain links TRBV5-1 with TRBJ2-3, with a possible D match to TRBD2 (7 bases). V was trimmed by 0 bases and J by 1 base, leaving 12 bases between them. Germline V gives CDR1 SGHRS, CDR2 YFSETQ. The CDR3 extends over 16 amino acids. The CDR3 DNA reads as TGCGCCAGCAGCTTGGAGGGGGGGCGACGCACAGATACGCAGTATTTT. This translates into CASSLEGGRRTDTQYF.

This sequence joins TRBV27 and TRBJ2-3, with D possibly being TRBD2 (6 bases). The germline gives CDR1 MNHEY, CDR2 SMNVEV (reference sequence). The CDR3 runs to 17 residues. V was cut by 2 bases and J by 0 bases, with 15 bases left in between. The DNA of the CDR3 is TGTGCCAGCAGTTTAAATCGGGGGTCCGCTAGCACAGATACGCAGTATTTT. Its protein is CASSLNRGSASTDTQYF.

The CDR3 DNA sequence: TGTGCCTGGAGTTCAGGGCTTGGCAATCAGCCCCAGCATTTT. This sequence encodes CAWSSGLGNQPQHF. This chain connects TRBV30 to TRBJ1-5; D perhaps matches TRBD1 (5 bases). Trimming cost V 2 bases and J 2 bases, with 10 bases left between them. This CDR3 has 14 amino acids. Germline loops: CDR1 GTSNPN, CDR2 SVGIG (reference sequence).

A word on this clone: An end of the junction does not agree with germline; a read error may underlie this. This rearrangement joins TRBV4-2 to TRBJ1-1; TRBD1 aligns across 7 bases. Germline V gene data show CDR1 as LGHNA and CDR2 as YNFKEQ. The CDR3 consists of 18 residues. The CDR3 DNA reads as TGTGCCATCAGCCAAGAAAGGGGGACAGCGGGGGTTAACACTGAAGCTTTCTTT. Its protein product is CAISQERGTAGVNTEAFF.

The chain has TRBV11-3 and TRBJ1-1; TRBD1 might be the D (5 bases). V lost 3 bases and J 7 bases, leaving 12 bases between the germline ends. The CDR3 totals 13 residues. Germline V gives CDR1 SGHNT, CDR2 YENEEA. CDR3 sequence reads: CASSFGGNGEAFF. Here the CDR3 DNA reads TGTGCCAGCAGCTTCGGGGGGAACGGTGAAGCTTTCTTT.

Regarding this clone: A read error is likely, as this CDR3 ends without the conserved phenylalanine or tryptophan. The DNA is left out, because the CDR3 cannot be placed on it with certainty; the CDR3 is given as TCRdb lists it. The CDR3: CASSYPGQRG. The rearrangement uses TRBV6-1 and TRBJ1-4; the listed D gene, TRBD1, was not tested against the DNA. The germline V gene has CDR1 MNHNS and CDR2 SASEGT. The CDR3 numbers 10 amino acids, ends counted.

This chain links TRBV27 with TRBJ2-7; weak D call: TRBD1 (6 bases). The CDR3 loop spans 12 amino acids. The V end was cut by 4 bases, the J end by 5 bases, with 9 bases between. CDR1 and CDR2 (germline): MNHEY, SMNVEV (reference sequence). The CDR3 here is CASSSQGNEQYF. The CDR3 region has the DNA TGTGCCAGCAGTTCACAGGGAAACGAGCAGTACTTC.

The chain combines TRBV5-1 with TRBJ2-7, with D maybe TRBD1 (5 bases). The CDR3 loop spans 15 amino acids. V lost 2 bases, J lost 2 bases, and 14 bases lay in between. In germline, CDR1 is SGHRS, CDR2 YFSETQ. CDR3 residues: CASSFPTAAPYEQYF. CDR3 sequence (DNA): TGCGCCAGCAGCTTTCCGACAGCCGCACCCTACGAGCAGTACTTC.

This clone was seen more than once but under ten times. The junction and the germline gene differ at one end; a read error may be behind it. The V gene is TRBV25-1, the J gene TRBJ1-2; D remains ambiguous. Germline V lookup: CDR1 MGHDK, CDR2 SYGVNS. CDR3 length: 13 amino acids. The CDR3 DNA follows: TGTGCCAGCAGTGAGTACAGCCTGAATGGCTCCACCTTC. Protein product: CASSEYSLNGSTF.

Here the CDR3 DNA reads TGCGCCAGCAGCTTCTCGACTAGCACAGATACGCAGTATTTT. Translating gives CASSFSTSTDTQYF. This chain joins TRBV5-1 and TRBJ2-3; D unresolved. V gave up 2 bases and J gave up 0 bases, with 7 bases separating them. The CDR3 loop spans 14 amino acids. Per the germline V gene, CDR1 is SGHRS and CDR2 is YFSETQ.

Comments on this clone: One end of the junction fails to match germline, which may point to a read error. The chain carries TRBV7-9 and TRBJ2-5; the match to TRBD1 covers 7 bases. Germline loops: CDR1 SEHNR, CDR2 FQNEAQ (reference sequence). The CDR3 is 15 amino acids. The CDR3 sequence: CSSSLGDSSRETQYF. As DNA, the CDR3 is TGTTCCAGCAGCTTGGGGGACAGTTCCCGTGAGACCCAGTACTTC.

CDR3 DNA: TGTGCCAGCAGCGCGGGCCCTAACACCGGGGAGCTGTTTTTT. This codes for CASSAGPNTGELFF. The chain uses TRBV11-2 and TRBJ2-2, with a weak D call TRBD2 (5 bases). The V gene's germline CDR1 is SGHAT and CDR2 FQNNGV. The CDR3 is 14 amino acids. Trimming shortened V by 5 bases and J by 2 bases, and 9 bases separated the two germline ends.

Comments on this clone: At the DNA level, this CDR3 is encoded by other sequences in the same sample as well. This chain connects TRBV19 to TRBJ1-5, with D tentatively TRBD1 (6 bases). Trimming removed 10 bases from V and 4 bases from J, with 11 bases in between. CDR1 and CDR2 (germline): LNHDA, SQIVND (reference sequence). The CDR3 is 12 amino acids. CDR3 sequence (DNA): TGTGCCACCCGCCAGGGGAATCAGCCCCAGCATTTT. Amino acid sequence: CATRQGNQPQHF.

CDR3 in amino acids: CAISATTTLFRDRGQDTQYF. The CDR3 region has the DNA TGTGCCATCAGTGCGACCACCACTCTCTTCCGGGACAGGGGGCAAGATACGCAGTATTTT. This chain uses TRBV10-3 with TRBJ2-3; 12 bases line up with TRBD1. The CDR3 totals 20 residues. The trim removed 4 bases at V and 5 bases at J, leaving 19 bases unmatched. Germline V gene sequence: CDR1 ENHRY, CDR2 SYGVKD.

The V gene is TRBV11-2, the J gene TRBJ2-3; 8 bases line up with TRBD1. The CDR3 consists of 16 residues. V was clipped by 2 bases and J by 3 bases; unmatched bases: 7. Germline V gene sequence: CDR1 SGHAT, CDR2 FQNNGV. The CDR3 region is CASSLTGGTRTDTQYF. In DNA, the CDR3 is TGTGCCAGCAGCTTAACAGGGGGTACCCGGACAGATACGCAGTATTTT.

Here the CDR3 DNA reads TGTGCCAGCTGCGTTCCACAGGGAGAAAACATTCAGTACTTC. As protein: CASCVPQGENIQYF. The V and J genes are TRBV18 and TRBJ2-4; possible D gene TRBD1, 6 bases. V was trimmed by 7 bases and J by 5 bases, leaving 15 bases between them. The CDR3 contains 14 residues. Germline V gene data show CDR1 as KGHSH and CDR2 as LQKENI.

The gene calls are TRBV10-3 and TRBJ2-7; 7 positions agree with TRBD2. Trimming cost V 5 bases and J 6 bases; bases outside gene matches: 19. The germline V gene has CDR1 ENHRY and CDR2 SYGVKD. The CDR3 runs 17 residues. CDR3 nucleotides: TGTGCCATCAGTCCGGCCTCGGGACGGCCGGGGGGTGGCGAGCAGTACTTC. Amino acids: CAISPASGRPGGGEQYF.

The chain couples TRBV19 to TRBJ1-6; D possibly corresponds to TRBD1 (6 bases). V shed 6 bases and J shed 7 bases, with 16 bases lying between them. The germline V gene encodes CDR1 LNHDA and CDR2 SQIVND (reference sequence). The CDR3 covers 15 residues. The CDR3 region has the DNA TGTGCCAGTAGAGATAGGACAGAGAGAAATTCACCCCTCCACTTT. This gives the protein CASRDRTERNSPLHF.

In its sample, this clone was seen a few times. In the same sample, other DNA sequences code for this CDR3. The J gene is TRBJ2-7, the V gene TRBV9; possibly TRBD1 for D (6 bases). V was pared by 4 bases and J by 6 bases, with 20 bases between. The CDR3 contains 15 residues. Germline V gives CDR1 SGDLS, CDR2 YYNGEE. The CDR3 sequence is CASSSQGPSFSEQYF. Written as DNA, the CDR3 is TGTGCCAGCAGCTCCCAGGGGCCCAGCTTCTCCGAGCAGTACTTC.

The chain joins TRBV11-2 to TRBJ2-7; TRBD2 is a possible D gene (6 bases). V was shortened by 5 bases and J by 7 bases, with 21 bases between the two germline ends. Germline V lookup: CDR1 SGHAT, CDR2 FQNNGV. This CDR3 contains 15 residues. The CDR3 region is CASSLLATGLGEQYF. In nucleotides, the CDR3 is TGTGCCAGCAGCCTCCTAGCGACGGGATTGGGTGAGCAGTACTTC.

For this clone: The final CDR3 position lacks the conserved phenylalanine or tryptophan, pointing to a likely read error. This sequence joins TRBV6-5 and TRBJ2-2, with D uncertain. The CDR3 has 14 residues. Germline CDR1 is MNHEY and CDR2 is SVGAGI. The ends were cut back, 6 bases at V and 7 bases at J, with 15 bases in the middle. CDR3 nucleotide sequence: TGTGCCAGCAGAAAGCGTTCATACAACGGGGAGCTGTTTTTG. It is translated as CASRKRSYNGELFL.

The chain carries TRBV5-1 and TRBJ2-2, with D tentatively TRBD1 (5 bases). The CDR3 is 18 amino acids. V lost 1 base and J lost 0, with 16 bases in between. Germline CDR1 and CDR2: SGHRS and YFSETQ. The CDR3 DNA follows: TGCGCCAGCAGCTTGCAGGGCCCTAATCGGGCGAACACCGGGGAGCTGTTTTTT. Amino acid sequence: CASSLQGPNRANTGELFF.

V gene TRBV9 combines with J gene TRBJ2-1; D possibly corresponds to TRBD2 (7 bases). Germline V gene data show CDR1 as SGDLS and CDR2 as YYNGEE. Trimming removed 3 bases from V and 2 bases from J, with 12 bases in between. This CDR3 has 15 residues. This CDR3 reads CASSGGGKTYNEQFF. CDR3 nucleotide sequence: TGTGCCAGCAGCGGGGGGGGCAAAACCTACAATGAGCAGTTCTTC.

The rearrangement links TRBV5-1 to TRBJ1-5; D is perhaps TRBD1 (6 bases). V lost 2 bases and J 2 bases, leaving 11 bases between the germline ends. The CDR3 covers 15 residues. Germline CDR1 is SGHRS and CDR2 is YFSETQ. CDR3 DNA: TGCGCCAGCAGCTTCGTCCCAGGGGGCAATCAGCCCCAGCATTTT. It yields the protein CASSFVPGGNQPQHF.